These 27 T cell receptor beta chains originate from one sample sequenced in a study of blood T cell repertoires in COVID-19 (dated by TCRdb to about 2020). The method was the immunoSEQ multiplex PCR assay. In its TCRdb copy, this immuneACCESS table keeps in-frame sequences only and misses some clones. Where compared with another copy, unresolved V genes explain less than half of these, and the others have no known cause. Recorded for this sample are tens of thousands of clones; around 83% of them occurred a single time. The ten top clones hold roughly 6.4% of the sample. The material sequenced was peripheral blood. These receptors all stem from a human donor in a cohort sampled during active or convalescent COVID-19.

This clone ranks as medium-sized (0.01 to 0.1%). J is TRBJ1-6 and V is TRBV4-3; D is perhaps TRBD1 (6 bases). The germline V gene has CDR1 LGHNA and CDR2 YSLEER. Between the trimmed V and J ends, which lost 0 bases and 8 bases, there was a span of 11 bases. The CDR3 runs 15 residues. CDR3: CASSQDAGGDSPLHF. The CDR3 region has the DNA TGCGCCAGCAGCCAAGACGCGGGGGGCGATTCACCCCTCCACTTT.

The V and J genes are TRBV5-1 and TRBJ2-7; possible D gene TRBD1, 6 bases. V was cut by 4 bases and J by 2 bases, with 16 bases left in between. Germline V gene data show CDR1 as SGHRS and CDR2 as YFSETQ. CDR3 size: 15 residues. CDR3 region: CASSLIPDSTYEQYF. In DNA form, the CDR3 reads TGCGCCAGCAGCCTCATCCCGGACAGTACCTACGAGCAGTACTTC.

There are a few counts of this clone. The junction differs from germline at one of its ends, possibly a read error. This chain connects TRBV5-8 to TRBJ2-5; 9 bases match TRBD1. The CDR3 runs to 14 residues. CDR1 and CDR2 from the germline V gene are SGHTS and YDEGEE. CDR3 coding DNA: TGTGCCAGCAGCCAACTCGGGACAGGGCTAGTCGGGCACTTC. Residues: CASSQLGTGLVGHF.

The chain combines TRBV6-4 with TRBJ2-5; 8 bases fit TRBD1. The CDR3 is made up of 15 amino acids. Looked up from germline, CDR1 is MRHNA and CDR2 is SNTAGT. V was clipped by 3 bases and J by 5 bases; unmatched bases: 8. The CDR3 here is CASSESGGQGETQYF. CDR3 nucleotide sequence: TGTGCCAGCAGTGAGTCAGGGGGCCAGGGGGAGACCCAGTACTTC.

The V call is TRBV20-1, the J call TRBJ1-1, with D perhaps matching TRBD1 (6 bases). Trimming removed 3 bases from V and 7 bases from J, with 18 bases in between. The CDR3 totals 14 residues. Germline CDR1 DFQATT, CDR2 SNEGSKA (reference sequence). The CDR3 sequence: CSASSPGAANEAFF. In DNA, the CDR3 is TGCAGTGCTAGTAGTCCAGGGGCCGCCAATGAAGCTTTCTTT.

The V call is TRBV7-2, the J call TRBJ2-5; TRBD2 agrees at 10 bases. V shed 3 bases, J shed 5 bases, and the junction held 9 bases outside the gene matches. Per the germline V gene, CDR1 is SGHTA and CDR2 is FQGNSA. The CDR3 consists of 16 residues. CDR3 coding DNA: TGTGCCAGCAGCTTCAGAGCGGGGGGGGCTTGGGAGACCCAGTACTTC. Translation: CASSFRAGGAWETQYF.

The chain is built from TRBV5-6 and TRBJ2-7; TRBD1 might be the D (6 bases). V was trimmed by 0 bases and J by 7 bases, leaving 14 bases between them. The CDR3 is 14 amino acids. In germline, CDR1 is SGHDT, CDR2 YYEEEE. CDR3 sequence: CASSLVQGRKEQYF. The DNA for the CDR3 is TGTGCCAGCAGCTTGGTACAGGGAAGGAAGGAGCAGTACTTC.

This chain uses TRBV19 with TRBJ1-6; 10 bases fit TRBD1. Germline-derived CDR1 and CDR2 are LNHDA and SQIVND (reference sequence). The V gene end was trimmed by 3 bases and the J gene end by 10 bases; junction bases not matched to a gene: 12. The CDR3 has 17 residues. Here the CDR3 DNA reads TGTGCCAGTAGTATTAGACAGGGGGCGAAAAATTGGTCACCCCTCCACTTT. It yields the protein CASSIRQGAKNWSPLHF.

V is TRBV5-1 and J is TRBJ2-2; D remains unclear. The CDR3 sequence is 15 residues long. Germline V gene sequence: CDR1 SGHRS, CDR2 YFSETQ. Between the trimmed V and J ends, which lost 4 bases and 2 bases, there was a span of 12 bases. The CDR3 region is CASSQVTENTGELFF. In DNA form, the CDR3 reads TGCGCCAGCAGCCAGGTTACGGAAAACACCGGGGAGCTGTTTTTT.

V gene TRBV3-1 (or the pseudogene TRBV3-2) combines with J gene TRBJ2-1; weak D call: TRBD1 (5 bases). V was cut by 3 bases and J by 1 base, with 7 bases left in between. This CDR3 is built from 14 residues. Germline CDR1 LGHDT, CDR2 YNNKEL (reference sequence). The CDR3 here is CASSHRESYNEQFF. The CDR3 nucleotides read TGTGCCAGCAGCCACAGGGAATCCTACAATGAGCAGTTCTTC.

This rearrangement joins TRBV5-6 to TRBJ2-2; 10 bases match TRBD1. The CDR3 length is 14 residues. Trimming removed 7 bases from V and 9 bases from J; junction bases left unmatched: 9. Germline V CDR1 and CDR2: SGHDT, YYEEEE. In nucleotides, the CDR3 is TGTGCCAGCCTCAGGTGGGACAGGGGCAGGGAGCTGTTTTTT. This translates into CASLRWDRGRELFF.

The rearrangement joins TRBV12-5 to TRBJ2-3, with 8 nucleotides matching TRBD2. V shed 5 bases and J 0 bases; nucleotides not matched to a gene: 13. CDR1 is LGHNT, CDR2 FRNRAP, per germline. This CDR3 region has 18 residues. The CDR3 DNA is TGTGCTAGTGGTGTGGAGGAAGCGGGGGCCCTTAGCACAGATACGCAGTATTTT. It is translated as CASGVEEAGALSTDTQYF.

This clone has only a few counts. The J gene is TRBJ1-1, the V gene TRBV9, with D possibly being TRBD1 (5 bases). This CDR3 has 15 residues. Between the trimmed V and J ends, which lost 5 bases and 1 base, there was a span of 15 bases. Germline V gene lookup returns CDR1 SGDLS and CDR2 YYNGEE. For the CDR3, the DNA is TGTGCCAGCAGTGGCCTTCAGGGCCCGAACACTGAAGCTTTCTTT. This translates into CASSGLQGPNTEAFF. The full variable domain, in which reference TRBV9 and TRBJ1-1 provide the parts outside the CDR3, is DSGVTQTPKHLITATGQRVTLRCSPRSGDLSVYWYQQSLDQGLQFLIQYYNGEERAKGNILERFSAQQFPDLHSELNLSSLELGDSALYFCASSGLQGPNTEAFFGQGTRLTVV.

This clone was seen only once. The chain carries TRBV20-1 and TRBJ2-7; no definite D call. The germline V and J ends were trimmed by 6 bases and 1 base, with 7 bases remaining between them. The CDR3 is 11 residues long. Germline V gene lookup returns CDR1 DFQATT and CDR2 SNEGSKA (reference sequence). CDR3 region: CSAGTSYEQYF. CDR3 nucleotides: TGCAGTGCGGGCACTTCCTACGAGCAGTACTTC.

The rearrangement links TRBV6-1 to TRBJ1-2; 8 bases align to TRBD1. Germline assignment: CDR1 MNHNS and CDR2 SASEGT. This CDR3 comprises 14 residues. Germline trimming cut 2 bases from V and 6 bases from J; bases unmatched to any gene: 5. This CDR3 is CASSEQRTGNGYTF. CDR3 in DNA: TGTGCCAGCAGTGAACAGCGGACAGGGAATGGCTACACCTTC.

CDR3 amino acids: CAWSGRGVATNEKLFF. As DNA, the CDR3 is TGTGCCTGGAGTGGGCGGGGGGTTGCAACTAATGAAAAACTGTTTTTT. This rearrangement joins TRBV30 to TRBJ1-4; D might be TRBD1 (5 bases). The CDR3 length is 16 residues. The V and J ends lost 1 base and 0 bases respectively, with 12 bases between them. Germline V gene lookup returns CDR1 GTSNPN and CDR2 SVGIG (reference sequence).

The V gene is TRBV4-3, the J gene TRBJ1-1, with 7 bases matching TRBD1. This CDR3 contains 17 residues. Trimming removed 0 bases from V and 3 bases from J; junction bases left unmatched: 10. CDR1 and CDR2 (germline): LGHNA, YSLEER. The CDR3 sequence is CASSQEAFRQGHTEAFF. The CDR3 nucleotides are TGCGCCAGCAGCCAAGAAGCTTTTCGACAGGGACACACTGAAGCTTTCTTT.

The CDR3 sequence: CASSPWGDATYEQYF. The CDR3 DNA sequence: TGTGCCAGCAGCCCTTGGGGGGACGCAACCTACGAGCAGTACTTC. The chain is built from TRBV5-4 and TRBJ2-7; the D gene is possibly TRBD2 (6 bases). Trimming removed 4 bases at V and 2 bases at J, with 16 bases between. The CDR3 has 15 amino acids. CDR1 is SGHNT, CDR2 YYREEE, per germline (reference sequence). The entire variable domain, with the rest obtained from reference TRBV5-4 and TRBJ2-7, is as follows: ETGVTQSPTHLIKTRGQQVTLRCSSQSGHNTVSWYQQALGQGPQFIFQYYREEENGRGNFPPRFSGLQFPNYSSELNVNALELDDSALYLCASSPWGDATYEQYFGPGTRLTVT.

V is TRBV2 and J is TRBJ2-7; maybe TRBD1 (5 bases). The V end lost 2 bases, the J end lost 6 bases, and 11 bases lay between the germline ends. This CDR3 has 13 amino acids. Germline values: CDR1 SNHLY, CDR2 FYNNEI. The CDR3 coding sequence is TGTGCCAGCAGTGAACCCAGGGTCGGCGAGCAGTACTTC. Translating it yields CASSEPRVGEQYF.

This clone was observed a single time. The rearrangement uses TRBV5-1 and TRBJ2-3; 7 bases align to TRBD1. The CDR3 contains 14 residues. Germline V gene lookup returns CDR1 SGHRS and CDR2 YFSETQ. V shed 4 bases and J 2 bases; nucleotides not matched to a gene: 4. CDR3 nucleotide sequence: TGCGCCAGCAGCCCGGGACAGTACACAGATACGCAGTATTTT. Protein product: CASSPGQYTDTQYF.

The gene calls are TRBV11-3 and TRBJ1-6, with 7 positions matching TRBD1. The CDR3 covers 15 residues. The J segment lost 4 bases and the V segment lost 5 bases, leaving 5 bases of the junction unmatched. The germline gives CDR1 SGHNT, CDR2 YENEEA. The CDR3 DNA reads TGTGCCAGCAGCCCTTCGGGACAGTATAATTCACCCCTCCACTTT. This codes for CASSPSGQYNSPLHF. The full variable domain, rest sourced from reference TRBV11-3 and TRBJ1-6, is EAGVVQSPRYKIIEKKQPVAFWCNPISGHNTLYWYLQNLGQGPELLIRYENEEAVDDSQLPKDRFSAERLKGVDSTLKIQPAELGDSAVYLCASSPSGQYNSPLHFGNGTRLTVT.

The V and J genes are TRBV7-9 and TRBJ1-2, with D unresolved. CDR3 length: 12 residues. Germline assignment: CDR1 SEHNR and CDR2 FQNEAQ (reference sequence). The V end lost 5 bases, the J end lost 1 base, and 5 bases lay between the germline ends. CDR3 protein: CASSPNNYGYTF. The CDR3, as DNA: TGTGCCAGCAGCCCAAATAACTATGGCTACACCTTC.

By proportion, this clone is medium-sized. The chain recombines TRBV4-3 with TRBJ2-3; D may be TRBD2 (7 bases). CDR3 length: 16 residues. CDR1 is LGHNA and CDR2 is YSLEER in the germline V gene. V was clipped by 3 bases and J by 2 bases, with 15 bases between them. The CDR3 sequence: CASSQSGAGATDTQYF. For the CDR3, the DNA is TGCGCCAGCAGCCAGTCCGGGGCGGGGGCCACAGATACGCAGTATTTT.

The count of this clone is one. The V and J genes are TRBV19 and TRBJ1-5; TRBD1 might be the D (6 bases). The length of the CDR3 is 15 residues. CDR1 and CDR2 from the germline V gene are LNHDA and SQIVND (reference sequence). Trimming cost V 3 bases and J 6 bases, with 15 bases left between them. DNA for the CDR3: TGTGCCAGTAGTATTATGGGGCAGGGGCGTCAGCCCCAGCATTTT. This encodes CASSIMGQGRQPQHF.

J is TRBJ2-2 and V is TRBV5-8; a possible D gene is TRBD1 (5 bases). V gave up 0 bases and J gave up 5 bases, with 8 bases separating them. The CDR3 is 14 residues long. Germline CDR1 and CDR2: SGHTS and YDEGEE. CDR3 in amino acids: CASSLGQHTGELFF. Written as DNA, the CDR3 is TGTGCCAGCAGCTTGGGACAGCATACCGGGGAGCTGTTTTTT.

The J gene is TRBJ1-5, the V gene TRBV23-1; a weak D match, TRBD1 (6 bases). TRBV23-1 is an ORF for which the function is uncertain. There are 18 residues in the CDR3. Trimming took 4 bases from V and 0 from J, leaving 19 bases between them. In DNA, the CDR3 is TGCGCCAGCAGTCCTTTTCTAGGACAGTTTTATAGCAATCAGCCCCAGCATTTT. As protein: CASSPFLGQFYSNQPQHF.

This clone was seen once. This sequence joins TRBV5-1 and TRBJ1-2; 9 nucleotides agree with TRBD1. This CDR3 comprises 14 residues. The junction had 3 bases not matched to a gene; V was cut back by 3 bases and J by 3 bases. The germline V gene has CDR1 SGHRS and CDR2 YFSETQ. CDR3 DNA sequence: TGCGCCAGCAGCTCGGGACAGGGAGACTATGGCTACACCTTC. This encodes CASSSGQGDYGYTF.